The rows below give T cell receptor beta chains drawn from one sample of a study of neurological immune-mediated disorders. TCRdb fed the 5' RACE reads into MiXCR, producing one record per CDR3 protein. Of 20,000 to 30,000 distinct CDR3 sequences in the sample, about an eighth were seen once. The source material was PBMCs. The receptors were gathered from a woman aged 40 to 55 with HTLV-1-associated myelopathy (HAM/TSP). The CDR3 runs from the conserved cysteine through the conserved F or W. The D gene is left open where the match is weak. Expanded clones are given a class, and other clones once, few, many or no size at all.

>TRBV20-1|TRBD1|TRBJ1-6|many
TGCAGTGCTCCAGGACAGGTCTGGTCACCCCTCCACTTT
CSAPGQVWSPLHF
>TRBV6-5|.|TRBJ2-1|many
TGTGCCAGCAGTAACGACTACAATGAGCAGTTCTTC
CASSNDYNEQFF
>TRBV7-2|TRBD2|TRBJ2-5|many
TGTGCCAGCAGCCCGGGAGGAAGCGGGGGGGTAAGGGAGACCCAGTACTTC
CASSPGGSGGVRETQYF
>TRBV7-9|.|TRBJ2-2|many
TGTGCCAGCAGCTACTCCGGGGACACCGGGGAGCTGTTTTTT
CASSYSGDTGELFF
>TRBV5-1|TRBD1|TRBJ1-1|.
TGCGCCAGCAGCTTGGAGGGGGCAGGTCTGAACACTGAAGCTTTCTTT
CASSLEGAGLNTEAFF
>TRBV4-1|.|TRBJ2-5|.
TGCGCCAGCAGCCAAGACGGACAAGATCAAGAGACCCAGTACTTC
CASSQDGQDQETQYF
>TRBV5-1|.|TRBJ1-2|many
TGCGCCAGCAGCTTGGAAATAACGGGATACTATGGCTACACCTTC
CASSLEITGYYGYTF
>TRBV20-1|.|TRBJ1-2|many
TGCAGCCCGGTACAGGGTGACTATGGCTACACCTTC
CSPVQGDYGYTF
>TRBV5-1|.|TRBJ2-6|many
TGCGCCAGCAGCTTTCCACAGTTCTCTGGGGCCAACGTCCTGACTTTC
CASSFPQFSGANVLTF
>TRBV28|TRBD2|TRBJ2-3|medium-sized
TGTGCCAGCAGTCCAGATGCTAGCGGGGGGGCAGATACGCAGTATTTT
CASSPDASGGADTQYF